This T cell receptor beta chain was captured in a study of CD8 T cells in Susac syndrome. The V and J ends lost 7 bases and 3 bases, in that order; junction bases with no gene match: 5. Germline V lookup: CDR1 MDHEN, CDR2 SYDVKM. The CDR3 sequence is 13 residues long. RNA in amounts of about 0.5 to 1 ug was reverse transcribed with random hexamers. TCRdb reprocessed the immunoSEQ multiplex PCR reads via MiXCR and lists one record per CDR3 protein. The data show 240,000 or so distinct CDR3 sequences, with 90% to 96% seen just once and 0.1% held by the top ten. The chain joins TRBV28 to TRBJ1-2; the match to TRBD1 covers 7 bases. The sequenced sample was CD4+ T cells from PBMCs. The sequence was collected from a human donor with Susac syndrome. CDR3 sequence (DNA): TGTGCCAGCACGACAGGGAGGGACTATGGCTACACCTTC. This sequence encodes CASTTGRDYGYTF.